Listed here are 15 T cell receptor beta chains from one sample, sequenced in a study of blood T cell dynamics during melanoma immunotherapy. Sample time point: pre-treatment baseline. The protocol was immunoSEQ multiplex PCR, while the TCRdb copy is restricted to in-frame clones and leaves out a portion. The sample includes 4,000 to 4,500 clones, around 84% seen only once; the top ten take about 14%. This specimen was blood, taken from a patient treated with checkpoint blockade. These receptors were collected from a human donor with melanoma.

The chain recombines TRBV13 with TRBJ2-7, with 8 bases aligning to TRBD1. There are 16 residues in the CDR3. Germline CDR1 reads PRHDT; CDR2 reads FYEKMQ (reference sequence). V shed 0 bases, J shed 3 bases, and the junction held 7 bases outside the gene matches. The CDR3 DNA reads TGTGCCAGCAGCTTAGGCCCCCCCGGGACAGGCTACGAGCAGTACTTC. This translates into CASSLGPPGTGYEQYF.

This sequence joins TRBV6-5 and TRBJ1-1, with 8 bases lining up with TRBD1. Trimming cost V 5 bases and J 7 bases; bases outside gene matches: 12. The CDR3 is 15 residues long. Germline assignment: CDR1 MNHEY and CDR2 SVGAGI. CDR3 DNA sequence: TGTGCCAGCAGTCCCTTCGTCACAGGGGGGAGTGAAGCTTTCTTT. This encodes CASSPFVTGGSEAFF.

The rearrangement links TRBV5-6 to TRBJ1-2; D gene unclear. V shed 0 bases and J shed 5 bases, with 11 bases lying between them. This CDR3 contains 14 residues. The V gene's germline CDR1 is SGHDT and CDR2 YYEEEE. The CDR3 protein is CASSLVGNGYGYTF. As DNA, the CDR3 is TGTGCCAGCAGCTTGGTGGGGAATGGGTATGGCTACACCTTC.

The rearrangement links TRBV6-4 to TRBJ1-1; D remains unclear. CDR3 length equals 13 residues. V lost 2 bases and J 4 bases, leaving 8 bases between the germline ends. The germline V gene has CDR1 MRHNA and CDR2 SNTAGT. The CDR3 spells CASSDRGSTEAFF. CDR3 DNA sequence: TGTGCCAGCAGTGACCGGGGTTCCACTGAAGCTTTCTTT.

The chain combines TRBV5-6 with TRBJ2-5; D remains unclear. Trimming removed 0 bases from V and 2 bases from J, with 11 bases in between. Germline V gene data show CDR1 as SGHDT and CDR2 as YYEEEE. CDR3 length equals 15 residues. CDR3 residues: CASSLEGRVQETQYF. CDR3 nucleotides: TGTGCCAGCAGCTTGGAAGGACGGGTTCAAGAGACCCAGTACTTC.

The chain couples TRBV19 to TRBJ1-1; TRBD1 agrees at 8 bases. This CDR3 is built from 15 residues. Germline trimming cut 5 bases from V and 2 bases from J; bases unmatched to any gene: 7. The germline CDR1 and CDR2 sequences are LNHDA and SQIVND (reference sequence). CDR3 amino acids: CASSVDRVGNTEAFF. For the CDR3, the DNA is TGTGCCAGTAGTGTGGACAGGGTTGGTAACACTGAAGCTTTCTTT.

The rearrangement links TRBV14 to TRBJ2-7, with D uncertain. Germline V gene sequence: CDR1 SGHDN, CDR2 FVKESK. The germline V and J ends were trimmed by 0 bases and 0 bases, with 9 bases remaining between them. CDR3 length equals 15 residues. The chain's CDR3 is CASSQDGRFSYEQYF. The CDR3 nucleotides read TGTGCCAGCAGCCAAGATGGCAGGTTCTCCTACGAGCAGTACTTC.

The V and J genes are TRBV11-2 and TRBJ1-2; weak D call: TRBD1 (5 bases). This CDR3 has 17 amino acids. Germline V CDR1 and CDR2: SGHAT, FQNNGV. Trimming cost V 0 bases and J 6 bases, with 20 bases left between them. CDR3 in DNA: TGTGCCAGCAGCTTAGATCTATTGTTAGGGGTAAAGGATGGCTACACCTTC. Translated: CASSLDLLLGVKDGYTF.

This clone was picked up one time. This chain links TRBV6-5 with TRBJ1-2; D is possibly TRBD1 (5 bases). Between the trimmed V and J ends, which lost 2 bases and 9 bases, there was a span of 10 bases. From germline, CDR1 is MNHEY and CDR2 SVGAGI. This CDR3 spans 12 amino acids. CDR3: CASSYPRGRYTF. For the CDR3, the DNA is TGTGCCAGCAGTTACCCGAGGGGTCGCTACACCTTC.

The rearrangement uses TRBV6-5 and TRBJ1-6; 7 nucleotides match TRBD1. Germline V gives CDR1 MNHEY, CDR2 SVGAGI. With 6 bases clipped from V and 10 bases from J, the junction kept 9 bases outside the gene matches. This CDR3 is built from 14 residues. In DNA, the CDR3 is TGTGCCAGCAGGGCAGGGGGGCGCGGATCACCCCTCCACTTT. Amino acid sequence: CASRAGGRGSPLHF.

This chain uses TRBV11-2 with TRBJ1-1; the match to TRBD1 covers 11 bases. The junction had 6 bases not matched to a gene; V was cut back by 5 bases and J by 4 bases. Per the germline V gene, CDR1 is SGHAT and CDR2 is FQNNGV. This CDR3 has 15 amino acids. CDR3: CASSPLDRGLTEAFF. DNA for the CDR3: TGTGCCAGCAGCCCCTTGGACAGGGGGCTCACTGAAGCTTTCTTT.

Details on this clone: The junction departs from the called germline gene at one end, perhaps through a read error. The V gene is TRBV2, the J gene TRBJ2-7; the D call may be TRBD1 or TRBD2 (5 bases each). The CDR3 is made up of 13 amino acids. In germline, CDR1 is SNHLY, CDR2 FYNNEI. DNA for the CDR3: TGTGCCAGCCGTGAGTGGTGGGACCACGAGCAGTACTTC. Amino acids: CASREWWDHEQYF.

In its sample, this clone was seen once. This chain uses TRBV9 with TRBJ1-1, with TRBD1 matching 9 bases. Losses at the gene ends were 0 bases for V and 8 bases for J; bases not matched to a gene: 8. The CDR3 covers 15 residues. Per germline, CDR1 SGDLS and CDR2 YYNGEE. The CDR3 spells CASSVEGQGMSEAFF. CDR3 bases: TGTGCCAGCAGCGTAGAGGGACAGGGCATGTCCGAAGCTTTCTTT.

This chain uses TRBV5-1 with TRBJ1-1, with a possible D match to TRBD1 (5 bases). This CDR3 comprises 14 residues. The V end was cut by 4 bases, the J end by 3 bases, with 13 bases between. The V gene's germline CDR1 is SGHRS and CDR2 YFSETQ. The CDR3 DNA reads TGCGCCAGCAGCGATTCGGCGGGGGACACTGAAGCTTTCTTT. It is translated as CASSDSAGDTEAFF.

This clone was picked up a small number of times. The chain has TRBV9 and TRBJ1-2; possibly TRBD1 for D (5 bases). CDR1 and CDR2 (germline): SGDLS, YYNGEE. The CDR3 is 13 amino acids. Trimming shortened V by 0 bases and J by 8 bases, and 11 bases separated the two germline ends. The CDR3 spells CASSVGGAGGYTF. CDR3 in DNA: TGTGCCAGCAGCGTAGGGGGCGCAGGGGGCTACACCTTC.